Presented here are 20 T cell receptor beta chains from one specimen sequenced in a study of blood T cell repertoires in COVID-19. Produced via immunoSEQ multiplex PCR; TCRdb's table is partial and in-frame only. The sample records around 100,000 clones, less than 95% being singletons. The specimen was peripheral blood. The origin of the receptors is a man between 18 and 35 years old with COVID-19, enrolled during active disease.

This clone was recorded only once. The chain employs TRBV7-9 and TRBJ2-7; D gene uncertain. V gave up 3 bases and J gave up 0 bases, with 9 bases separating them. The CDR3 consists of 14 residues. CDR1 and CDR2 (germline): SEHNR, FQNEAQ (reference sequence). The CDR3 sequence: CASSFSHSSYEQYF. As DNA, the CDR3 is TGTGCCAGCAGCTTTAGTCACTCCTCCTACGAGCAGTACTTC.

J is TRBJ2-3 and V is TRBV19; TRBD2 might be the D (5 bases). Germline CDR1 is LNHDA and CDR2 is SQIVND (reference sequence). The CDR3 spans 14 residues. The V end lost 7 bases, the J end lost 0 bases, and 11 bases lay between the germline ends. CDR3 loop: CASIGDYSTDTQYF. CDR3 nucleotides: TGTGCCAGTATCGGTGACTATAGCACAGATACGCAGTATTTT.

The chain carries TRBV27 and TRBJ2-2; TRBD1 agrees at 8 bases. J gave up 7 bases and V 8 bases, and 3 bases lay outside the gene matches. The CDR3 spans 12 residues. CDR1 and CDR2 (germline): MNHEY, SMNVEV (reference sequence). The CDR3 DNA sequence: TGTGCCAGCCGGACAGGGAACGGGGAGCTGTTTTTT. Protein: CASRTGNGELFF.

The gene calls are TRBV14 and TRBJ1-2, with D maybe TRBD1 (5 bases). Trimming left V 1 base short and J 6 bases short, with 9 bases between. Germline V gives CDR1 SGHDN, CDR2 FVKESK. CDR3 length equals 13 residues. CDR3 DNA sequence: TGTGCCAGCAGCCAAGCCTGGGGCGATGGCTACACCTTC. Translated, it gives CASSQAWGDGYTF. Variable domain in full (rest from reference TRBV14 and TRBJ1-2): EAGVTQFPSHSVIEKGQTVTLRCDPISGHDNLYWYRRVMGKEIKFLLHFVKESKQDESGMPNNRFLAERTGGTYSTLKVQPAELEDSGVYFCASSQAWGDGYTFGSGTRLTVV.

This chain links TRBV14 with TRBJ2-1, with D tentatively TRBD1 (5 bases). The CDR3 consists of 11 residues. The V and J ends lost 3 bases and 12 bases respectively, with 9 bases between them. The germline gives CDR1 SGHDN, CDR2 FVKESK. The CDR3 DNA follows: TGTGCCAGCAGCCAGGGGCATGTGCAGTTCTTC. Translated: CASSQGHVQFF.

Comments on this clone: The junction and the germline gene differ at one end; a read error may be behind it. This chain's CDR3 is CASSQTNEKLLF. The CDR3, as DNA: TGTGCCAGCAGTCAGACTAATGAAAAACTGCTTTTT. The chain has TRBV28 and TRBJ1-4; D is uncertain. The germline V gene has CDR1 MDHEN and CDR2 SYDVKM. There are 12 residues in the CDR3.

Concerning this clone: Distinct nucleotide sequences in the sample also encode this CDR3. The genes are TRBV7-9 and TRBJ2-3; tentative D call: TRBD2 (6 bases). The CDR3 consists of 14 residues. V gave up 3 bases and J gave up 6 bases, with 13 bases separating them. The germline CDR1 and CDR2 sequences are SEHNR and FQNEAQ (reference sequence). The CDR3 region is CASSLEGLTDTQYF. The CDR3 nucleotides read TGTGCCAGCAGCTTGGAGGGCCTCACGGATACGCAGTATTTT.

This clone was counted a single time. V and J are TRBV6-5 and TRBJ1-6; maybe TRBD1 (6 bases). Germline V gene sequence: CDR1 MNHEY, CDR2 SVGAGI. Trimming shortened V by 6 bases and J by 7 bases, and 10 bases separated the two germline ends. The CDR3 extends over 13 amino acids. CDR3: CASSTGRNSPLHF. The CDR3 nucleotides are TGTGCCAGCAGCACAGGGAGAAATTCACCCCTCCACTTT.

The chain joins TRBV18 to TRBJ1-3; D is unclear. The V gene's germline CDR1 is KGHSH and CDR2 LQKENI. The CDR3 spans 16 residues. Trimming stripped 2 bases from V and 0 bases from J, with 11 bases between. The DNA of the CDR3 is TGTGCCAGCTCACCAGCACAGTCCAGCTCTGGAAACACCATATATTTT. Its protein is CASSPAQSSSGNTIYF.

The chain is built from TRBV19 and TRBJ1-1; TRBD1 matches at 7 bases. The CDR3 totals 14 residues. Germline loops: CDR1 LNHDA, CDR2 SQIVND (reference sequence). V lost 6 bases and J lost 6; bases outside the gene matches: 10. The CDR3, as DNA: TGTGCCAGTAGAGAACAGGGGCCCGCATCTGAAGCTTTCTTT. Protein product: CASREQGPASEAFF.

The rearrangement uses TRBV4-3 and TRBJ2-7; tentative D call: TRBD2 (5 bases). The V end was cut by 4 bases, the J end by 2 bases, with 12 bases between. CDR3 length: 14 amino acids. Germline-derived CDR1 and CDR2 are LGHNA and YSLEER. CDR3 DNA: TGCGCCAGCAGCCTCCGGACTGGCGCCTACGAGCAGTACTTC. It yields the protein CASSLRTGAYEQYF.

J is TRBJ2-7 and V is TRBV30; possible D gene TRBD1, 5 bases. The CDR3 consists of 14 residues. CDR1 GTSNPN and CDR2 SVGIG come from the germline V gene (reference sequence). Trimming removed 2 bases from V and 3 bases from J, with 14 bases in between. This chain's CDR3 is CAWSSVRAIYEQYF. The CDR3 nucleotides are TGTGCCTGGAGTTCGGTCAGGGCGATCTACGAGCAGTACTTC.

The chain employs TRBV5-1 and TRBJ2-3; TRBD1 matches at 12 bases. The CDR3 is 16 amino acids. The germline gives CDR1 SGHRS, CDR2 YFSETQ. The trim removed 5 bases at V and 4 bases at J, leaving 8 bases unmatched. CDR3 nucleotides: TGCGCCAGCAGTTTTACCGGGACAGGGGGCTCAGATACGCAGTATTTT. Translation gives CASSFTGTGGSDTQYF. Together with reference TRBV5-1 and TRBJ2-3, the CDR3 gives the full variable domain: KAGVTQTPRYLIKTRGQQVTLSCSPISGHRSVSWYQQTPGQGLQFLFEYFSETQRNKGNFPGRFSGRQFSNSRSEMNVSTLELGDSALYLCASSFTGTGGSDTQYFGPGTRLTVL.

This clone is medium-sized (0.01 to 0.1%) by share. Written as DNA, the CDR3 is TGTGCCAGCAGTCCCTCCAGGGGGCCGAGCACTGAAGCTTTCTTT. Translation gives CASSPSRGPSTEAFF. This sequence joins TRBV28 and TRBJ1-1; 8 bases are a match to TRBD1. Germline trimming cut 5 bases from V and 4 bases from J; bases unmatched to any gene: 9. Germline V gene data show CDR1 as MDHEN and CDR2 as SYDVKM. CDR3 length: 15 amino acids.

The chain employs TRBV20-1 and TRBJ2-7; no clear D gene. Germline V gene sequence: CDR1 DFQATT, CDR2 SNEGSKA (reference sequence). Trimming cost V 3 bases and J 1 base, with 13 bases left between them. CDR3 size: 14 residues. As DNA, the CDR3 is TGCAGTGCTAGTCGGGTCGCGGATTCCTACGAGCAGTACTTC. This gives the protein CSASRVADSYEQYF.

V gene TRBV5-4 combines with J gene TRBJ1-3; 8 nucleotides line up with TRBD1. V shed 4 bases and J 2 bases; nucleotides not matched to a gene: 2. The CDR3 is made up of 14 amino acids. The germline gives CDR1 SGHNT, CDR2 YYREEE (reference sequence). CDR3 region: CASSPDRAGNTIYF. The DNA of the CDR3 is TGTGCCAGCAGCCCGGACAGGGCTGGAAACACCATATATTTT.

The chain links TRBV9 to TRBJ1-1; D is possibly TRBD1 (5 bases). CDR3 size: 14 residues. V was shortened by 0 bases and J by 4 bases, with 10 bases between the two germline ends. CDR1 is SGDLS, CDR2 YYNGEE, per germline. The CDR3 DNA follows: TGTGCCAGCAGCGTAGACCCAGGGTTCACTGAAGCTTTCTTT. This encodes CASSVDPGFTEAFF.

This clone occurred once. The V and J genes are TRBV19 and TRBJ2-2; 8 nucleotides agree with TRBD1. The junction had 5 bases not matched to a gene; V was cut back by 9 bases and J by 5 bases. CDR3 length equals 13 residues. CDR1 and CDR2 (germline): LNHDA, SQIVND (reference sequence). The CDR3 DNA follows: TGTGCCAGCACGCGACAGGGGACCGGGGAGCTGTTTTTT. Amino acid sequence: CASTRQGTGELFF.

This chain connects TRBV5-1 to TRBJ2-2; 10 bases line up with TRBD2. The length of the CDR3 is 16 residues. Germline V CDR1 and CDR2: SGHRS, YFSETQ. V dropped 4 bases and J dropped 0; count of bases not matched to a gene: 3. The CDR3 DNA reads as TGCGCCAGCAGCACACTAGCGGGGACGAACACCGGGGAGCTGTTTTTT. Translation gives CASSTLAGTNTGELFF.

J is TRBJ2-5 and V is TRBV14, with TRBD1 identical over 7 bases. Germline V lookup: CDR1 SGHDN, CDR2 FVKESK. Trimming took 5 bases from V and 5 from J; bases not matched to a gene: 14. The CDR3 is 16 residues long. The CDR3 nucleotides read TGTGCCAGCAGCATCTCTAGACAGGGAGTCCAGGAGACCCAGTACTTC. Amino acid sequence: CASSISRQGVQETQYF.